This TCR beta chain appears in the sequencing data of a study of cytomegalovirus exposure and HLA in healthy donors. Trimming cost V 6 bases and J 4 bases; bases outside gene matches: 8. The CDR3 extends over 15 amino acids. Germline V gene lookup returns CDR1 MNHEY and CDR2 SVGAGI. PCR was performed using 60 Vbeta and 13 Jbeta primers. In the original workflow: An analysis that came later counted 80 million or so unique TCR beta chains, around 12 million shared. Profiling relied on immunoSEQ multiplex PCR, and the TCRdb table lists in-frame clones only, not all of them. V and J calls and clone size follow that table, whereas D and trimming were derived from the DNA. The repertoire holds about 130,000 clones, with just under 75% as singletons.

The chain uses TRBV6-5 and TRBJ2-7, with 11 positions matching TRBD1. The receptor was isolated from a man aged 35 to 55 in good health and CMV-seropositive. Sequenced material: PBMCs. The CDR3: CASSTWTGGWYEQYF. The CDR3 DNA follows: TGTGCCAGCAGCACATGGACAGGGGGCTGGTACGAGCAGTACTTC.